This entry lists 25 T cell receptor beta chains sequenced from one sample in a study of control samples from healthy donors and cancer patients. Generated by immunoSEQ multiplex PCR, the TCRdb table keeps only in-frame clones and is missing some. There are under 200,000 clones in the sample; approximately 93% occur only once, and roughly 8.4% lies in the top ten. The sample was blood. These receptors were collected from a middle-aged woman in good health.

The rearrangement links TRBV4-1 to TRBJ1-2; D call uncertain. This CDR3 contains 15 residues. V gave up 4 bases and J gave up 3 bases, with 15 bases separating them. Germline V gives CDR1 MGHRA, CDR2 YSYEKL. The CDR3 region is CASSRGRTEYYGYTF. CDR3 sequence (DNA): TGCGCCAGCAGCCGGGGTAGGACGGAATACTATGGCTACACCTTC.

This clone was found a few times. This chain connects TRBV7-2 to TRBJ2-2, with 9 bases matching TRBD2. Trimming at V came to 5 bases and at J to 5 bases, leaving 12 bases not matched to a gene. The germline CDR1 and CDR2 sequences are SGHTA and FQGNSA. The CDR3 is 17 residues long. The CDR3, as DNA: TGTGCCAGCAGCAATCCTCGCGGGGGGGCAAGGACCGGGGAGCTGTTTTTT. This sequence encodes CASSNPRGGARTGELFF.

The chain employs TRBV27 and TRBJ1-2; D gene unclear. The CDR3 has 15 residues. Deletions cut 2 bases from V and 3 bases from J, with 13 bases between. Per the germline V gene, CDR1 is MNHEY and CDR2 is SMNVEV (reference sequence). CDR3 sequence: CASSLKGLGDYGYTF. The CDR3 DNA is TGTGCCAGCAGTTTAAAAGGGCTCGGGGACTATGGCTACACCTTC.

The V gene is TRBV29-1, the J gene TRBJ1-2; D is ambiguous. The CDR3 totals 12 residues. The V gene's germline CDR1 is SQVTM and CDR2 ANQGSEA. V dropped 4 bases and J dropped 4 bases, with 10 bases sitting between them. For the CDR3, the DNA is TGCAGCGTTGGGGGAGGCTCCTATGGCTACACCTTC. It specifies CSVGGGSYGYTF.

The rearrangement links TRBV29-1 to TRBJ2-3; TRBD1 might be the D (6 bases). Germline CDR1 reads SQVTM; CDR2 reads ANQGSEA. This CDR3 is built from 13 residues. The germline V and J ends were trimmed by 6 bases and 3 bases, with 13 bases remaining between them. CDR3 in amino acids: CSVGTGSTDTQYF. CDR3 DNA: TGCAGCGTCGGAACAGGGAGTACAGATACGCAGTATTTT.

This chain uses TRBV29-1 with TRBJ2-2; 7 nucleotides line up with TRBD1. The CDR3 runs 13 residues. V was clipped by 7 bases and J by 3 bases; unmatched bases: 5. Germline V CDR1 and CDR2: SQVTM, ANQGSEA. CDR3 nucleotides: TGCAGCGCCCCGGGACAGTACACCGGGGAGCTGTTTTTT. Translation gives CSAPGQYTGELFF.

The chain links TRBV7-9 to TRBJ2-5, with TRBD2 matching over 14 bases. Germline V gene data show CDR1 as SEHNR and CDR2 as FQNEAQ (reference sequence). The V gene end was trimmed by 3 bases and the J gene end by 2 bases; junction bases not matched to a gene: 5. The length of the CDR3 is 17 residues. CDR3 in amino acids: CASSFGGTSGGQETQYF. CDR3 nucleotide sequence: TGTGCCAGCAGCTTCGGTGGGACTAGCGGGGGACAAGAGACCCAGTACTTC.

This clone was seen once. Mismatch with germline at one junction end may stem from a read error. V usage is TRBV3-1 (or the pseudogene TRBV3-2) and J usage is TRBJ1-4; possibly TRBD1 for D (5 bases). Germline CDR1 and CDR2: LGHDT and YNNKEL (reference sequence). The CDR3 loop spans 14 amino acids. The CDR3 DNA sequence: TGTGCCAGCAGCCCGACAGCAACAAATGAAAAACTGTTTTTT. This codes for CASSPTATNEKLFF.

The rearrangement joins TRBV7-2 to TRBJ1-5; TRBD1 is a possible D gene (6 bases). The CDR3 spans 16 residues. Germline V gene data show CDR1 as SGHTA and CDR2 as FQGNSA. V shed 5 bases and J shed 0 bases, with 14 bases lying between them. The DNA for the CDR3 is TGTGCCAGCAGCCCAGGACAGAGATATAGCAATCAGCCCCAGCATTTT. It translates to CASSPGQRYSNQPQHF.

V gene TRBV30 combines with J gene TRBJ1-2, with 10 bases that match TRBD1. The CDR3 totals 13 residues. With V trimmed by 4 bases and J by 9 bases, 8 bases remained unmatched. Germline CDR1 and CDR2: GTSNPN and SVGIG (reference sequence). The CDR3 is CAWTPGTGARYTF. The CDR3 DNA is TGTGCCTGGACCCCCGGGACAGGGGCACGCTACACCTTC. The full variable domain, in which reference TRBV30 and TRBJ1-2 provide the parts outside the CDR3, is SQTIHQWPATLVQPVGSPLSLECTVEGTSNPNLYWYRQAAGRGLQLLFYSVGIGQISSEVPQNLSASRPQDRQFILSSKKLLLSDSGFYLCAWTPGTGARYTFGSGTRLTVV.

V is TRBV11-2 and J is TRBJ2-1, with D tentatively TRBD2 (5 bases). The CDR3 runs 15 residues. Trimming removed 0 bases from V and 5 bases from J, with 11 bases in between. Germline V lookup: CDR1 SGHAT, CDR2 FQNNGV. CDR3 residues: CASSLEGLKDNEQFF. CDR3 in DNA: TGTGCCAGCAGCTTAGAAGGACTCAAAGACAATGAGCAGTTCTTC.

This chain uses TRBV5-1 with TRBJ1-2; D is ambiguous. Germline CDR1 is SGHRS and CDR2 is YFSETQ. The CDR3 is 13 residues long. V lost 3 bases to trimming and J lost 8 bases, with 14 bases between them. The CDR3 is CASSYAGSDGYTF. The DNA of the CDR3 is TGCGCCAGCAGCTACGCCGGAAGCGACGGCTACACCTTC.

The V and J genes are TRBV10-2 and TRBJ1-6, with TRBD1 as a possible D gene (5 bases). Germline V CDR1 and CDR2: WSHSY, SAAADI. V gave up 5 bases and J gave up 5 bases, with 10 bases separating them. CDR3 length: 14 residues. For the CDR3, the DNA is TGCGCCAGCAGTCCCGGGACTGATAATTCACCCCTCCACTTT. This translates into CASSPGTDNSPLHF.

This sequence joins TRBV4-3 and TRBJ2-7; D is unclear. The germline V gene has CDR1 LGHNA and CDR2 YSLEER. This CDR3 contains 14 residues. The germline V and J ends were trimmed by 0 bases and 2 bases, with 8 bases remaining between them. CDR3 nucleotide sequence: TGCGCCAGCAGCCAAGATCGCCAGCCCTACGAGCAGTACTTC. It codes for CASSQDRQPYEQYF.

Written as DNA, the CDR3 is TGTGCCAGCAGTACATTCACAGGGATACAGCCCCAGCATTTT. Its translation: CASSTFTGIQPQHF. The chain joins TRBV6-2 or TRBV6-3 to TRBJ1-5; D might be TRBD1 (6 bases). CDR1 is MNHEY and CDR2 is SVGEGT in the germline V gene. The CDR3 totals 14 residues. Between the trimmed V and J ends, which lost 5 bases and 7 bases, there was a span of 15 bases.

This chain links TRBV3-1 (or the pseudogene TRBV3-2) with TRBJ1-1; D is unresolved. V was shortened by 1 base and J by 0 bases, with 3 bases between the two germline ends. CDR1 and CDR2 (germline): LGHDT, YNNKEL (reference sequence). CDR3 length equals 13 residues. The CDR3 reads CASSQVLNTEAFF. CDR3 coding DNA: TGTGCCAGCAGCCAAGTTCTGAACACTGAAGCTTTCTTT.

The chain has TRBV5-5 and TRBJ2-7; 9 bases are shared with TRBD1. The CDR3 totals 15 residues. From germline, CDR1 is SGHKS and CDR2 YYEKEE (reference sequence). V shed 2 bases, J shed 1 base, and the junction held 4 bases outside the gene matches. The CDR3 region has the DNA TGTGCCAGCAGCTTAGGGACAGGGATTTCCTACGAGCAGTACTTC. Protein: CASSLGTGISYEQYF.

The gene calls are TRBV27 and TRBJ1-5, with TRBD1 matching over 7 bases. This CDR3 is 14 amino acids long. The V gene's germline CDR1 is MNHEY and CDR2 SMNVEV (reference sequence). V trimming: 5 bases; J trimming: 6 bases; junction bases outside the gene matches: 7. The CDR3 bases are TGTGCCAGCAGTCACAGGGGCCGAGGTCAGCCCCAGCATTTT. Protein: CASSHRGRGQPQHF.

The genes are TRBV11-2 and TRBJ1-2; D uncertain. Trimming removed 2 bases from V and 9 bases from J, with 13 bases in between. There are 13 residues in the CDR3. CDR1 is SGHAT, CDR2 FQNNGV, per germline. The CDR3 region is CASSLRQTSSYTF. Written as DNA, the CDR3 is TGTGCCAGCAGCTTACGGCAGACCTCAAGCTACACCTTC. The entire variable domain, with the rest obtained from reference TRBV11-2 and TRBJ1-2, is as follows: EAGVAQSPRYKIIEKRQSVAFWCNPISGHATLYWYQQILGQGPKLLIQFQNNGVVDDSQLPKDRFSAERLKGVDSTLKIQPAKLEDSAVYLCASSLRQTSSYTFGSGTRLTVV.

V is TRBV11-1 and J is TRBJ1-1; possibly TRBD1 for D (6 bases). Germline CDR1 is SGHAT and CDR2 is FQDESV (reference sequence). This CDR3 spans 15 amino acids. With 5 bases removed from V and 0 bases from J, the gap between germline ends came to 13 bases. The CDR3 coding sequence is TGTGCCAGCAGCCCGGGGGGGGCCTTGAACACTGAAGCTTTCTTT. Translated: CASSPGGALNTEAFF.

The chain links TRBV5-6 to TRBJ2-5; D is unresolved. CDR1 is SGHDT, CDR2 YYEEEE, per germline. The V end was cut by 4 bases, the J end by 1 base, with 8 bases between. The CDR3 extends over 13 amino acids. For the CDR3, the DNA is TGTGCCAGCAGCACCTGGCCCCAAGAGACCCAGTACTTC. Translation gives CASSTWPQETQYF.

The genes are TRBV5-5 and TRBJ2-7; perhaps TRBD2 as D (6 bases). Looked up from germline, CDR1 is SGHKS and CDR2 is YYEKEE (reference sequence). The CDR3 is made up of 16 amino acids. Deletions cut 4 bases from V and 5 bases from J, with 22 bases between. In DNA form, the CDR3 reads TGTGCCAGCAGCCGGGCTCCCGGGGCGGGGTGGGACGAGCAGTACTTC. Translated: CASSRAPGAGWDEQYF. Full variable domain (missing parts from reference TRBV5-5 and TRBJ2-7): DAGVTQSPTHLIKTRGQQVTLRCSPISGHKSVSWYQQVLGQGPQFIFQYYEKEERGRGNFPDRFSARQFPNYSSELNVNALLLGDSALYLCASSRAPGAGWDEQYFGPGTRLTVT.

The chain combines TRBV14 with TRBJ2-5; the match to TRBD2 covers 9 bases. Trimming at V came to 3 bases and at J to 4 bases, leaving 3 bases not matched to a gene. Looked up from germline, CDR1 is SGHDN and CDR2 is FVKESK. This CDR3 has 14 residues. CDR3 DNA sequence: TGTGCCAGCAGCCAGTTACTAGCGGGAGAGACCCAGTACTTC. Its translation is CASSQLLAGETQYF.

The chain is built from TRBV12-5 and TRBJ1-2, with D possibly matching TRBD1 (5 bases). This CDR3 comprises 12 residues. Between the trimmed V and J ends, which lost 1 base and 13 bases, there was a span of 13 bases. Germline V lookup: CDR1 LGHNT, CDR2 FRNRAP. Written as DNA, the CDR3 is TGTGCTAGTGGTTTGGCCATCGGGACGGGCACCTTC. This translates into CASGLAIGTGTF.

V gene TRBV3-1 (or the pseudogene TRBV3-2) combines with J gene TRBJ1-5; no firm D call. The germline gives CDR1 LGHDT, CDR2 YNNKEL (reference sequence). Trimming left V 0 bases short and J 0 bases short, with 12 bases between. This CDR3 is built from 17 residues. The CDR3 region has the DNA TGTGCCAGCAGCCAAGATAGGTCAGAACCTAGCAATCAGCCCCAGCATTTT. Protein sequence: CASSQDRSEPSNQPQHF.